The 31 T cell receptor beta chains in this list originate from one sample, sequenced in a study of blood T cell repertoires in COVID-19. The protocol was immunoSEQ multiplex PCR, while the TCRdb copy is restricted to in-frame clones and leaves out a portion. In the table there are around 270,000 clones, roughly nine tenths of which are singletons. The sample consisted of peripheral blood. The receptors were sampled from a man aged 40-49 years who had recovered from COVID-19.

The chain uses TRBV10-2 and TRBJ2-1; D perhaps matches TRBD2 (5 bases). CDR3 size: 13 residues. Germline V CDR1 and CDR2: WSHSY, SAAADI. V lost 2 bases and J 9 bases, leaving 11 bases between the germline ends. CDR3 sequence: CASSEGSVLEQFF. In nucleotides, the CDR3 is TGCGCCAGCAGTGAGGGTAGCGTCCTTGAGCAGTTCTTC.

V and J are TRBV3-1 (or the pseudogene TRBV3-2) and TRBJ1-2, with D possibly TRBD1 on 6 matching bases. The V end lost 4 bases, the J end lost 4 bases, and 19 bases lay between the germline ends. Germline CDR1 LGHDT, CDR2 YNNKEL (reference sequence). This CDR3 is 16 amino acids long. The DNA of the CDR3 is TGTGCCAGCAGCCCAGGTGGAATGGGGGCTGGCTATGGCTACACCTTC. Amino acid sequence: CASSPGGMGAGYGYTF.

J is TRBJ1-5 and V is TRBV10-3, with TRBD1 matching over 8 bases. Germline V gives CDR1 ENHRY, CDR2 SYGVKD. The CDR3 covers 17 residues. The ends lost 3 bases at V and 7 bases at J; junction bases unmatched: 14. Here the CDR3 reads CAISDGAIQGAGQPQHF. The CDR3 region has the DNA TGTGCCATCAGTGATGGGGCCATCCAGGGGGCAGGGCAGCCCCAGCATTTT.

Comments on this clone: This CDR3 is missing its conserved last phenylalanine or tryptophan, likely due to a read error. It is unclear where the CDR3 begins or ends on the DNA, so no DNA is shown, and the CDR3 is as TCRdb lists it. The CDR3 region is CASITRGQGNC. This chain links TRBV6-6 with TRBJ2-3; the table names TRBD1, a call not compared with the DNA. Germline V gene sequence: CDR1 MNHNY, CDR2 SVGAGI (reference sequence). 11 amino acids form the CDR3, both terminal residues included.

The chain is built from TRBV10-1 and TRBJ1-3; no definite D call. The CDR3 length is 14 residues. Germline CDR1 and CDR2: WNHNN and SYGVQD (reference sequence). Trimming left V 4 bases short and J 0 bases short, with 7 bases between. CDR3 nucleotides: TGCGCCAGCAGTGTCCGGAGCTCTGGAAACACCATATATTTT. It specifies CASSVRSSGNTIYF.

The rearrangement links TRBV9 to TRBJ2-2; the D gene is possibly TRBD2 (5 bases). Trimming shortened V by 1 base and J by 8 bases, and 6 bases separated the two germline ends. Germline-derived CDR1 and CDR2 are SGDLS and YYNGEE. This CDR3 is 12 amino acids long. CDR3 amino acids: CASSVRRGELFF. CDR3 nucleotides: TGTGCCAGCAGCGTAAGGAGGGGGGAGCTGTTTTTT.

The V call is TRBV13, the J call TRBJ2-1; 13 bases fit TRBD2. V gave up 3 bases and J gave up 7 bases; unmatched junction bases: 3. The germline V gene encodes CDR1 PRHDT and CDR2 FYEKMQ (reference sequence). This CDR3 contains 15 residues. This CDR3 reads CASSFRTSGRNEQFF. The CDR3, as DNA: TGTGCCAGCAGCTTTCGGACTAGCGGGAGAAATGAGCAGTTCTTC.

Points on this clone: The same CDR3 can be traced to other DNA sequences in this sample. The chain links TRBV30 to TRBJ2-5; D possibly corresponds to TRBD2 (6 bases). Per the germline V gene, CDR1 is GTSNPN and CDR2 is SVGIG (reference sequence). There are 13 residues in the CDR3. V was pared by 1 base and J by 1 base, with 7 bases between. As DNA, the CDR3 is TGTGCCTGGAGTGGTAGCGGCCAAGAGACCCAGTACTTC. It specifies CAWSGSGQETQYF.

In nucleotides, the CDR3 is TGTGCCAGCAGTTACCTAGGAGAGCGGGGCTACACCTTC. It translates to CASSYLGERGYTF. The rearrangement uses TRBV6-2 or TRBV6-3 and TRBJ1-2; D not certain. Trimming took 2 bases from V and 8 from J, leaving 12 bases between them. The CDR3 runs to 13 residues. Germline V gives CDR1 MNHEY, CDR2 SVGEGT.

The chain joins TRBV5-6 to TRBJ1-2; unclear D gene. Per the germline V gene, CDR1 is SGHDT and CDR2 is YYEEEE. Trimming stripped 2 bases from V and 4 bases from J, with 9 bases between. This CDR3 has 13 residues. Written as DNA, the CDR3 is TGTGCCAGCAGCTTCTCGGGAAGCTATGGCTACACCTTC. The encoded protein is CASSFSGSYGYTF.

The chain recombines TRBV5-1 with TRBJ1-1; possibly TRBD1 for D (6 bases). The CDR3 is 14 amino acids. Between the trimmed V and J ends, which lost 2 bases and 0 bases, there was a span of 8 bases. Germline CDR1 is SGHRS and CDR2 is YFSETQ. This chain's CDR3 is CASSFRTVNTEAFF. The CDR3 DNA reads TGCGCCAGCAGCTTTCGGACAGTGAACACTGAAGCTTTCTTT.

This clone was observed a single time. The V and J genes are TRBV19 and TRBJ1-2; D remains unclear. Trimming took off 3 bases at V and 4 bases at J, with 12 bases between the two ends. CDR1 and CDR2 from the germline V gene are LNHDA and SQIVND (reference sequence). This CDR3 is 14 amino acids long. For the CDR3, the DNA is TGTGCCAGTAGTATTGAACAATCCTCCTATGGCTACACCTTC. Protein sequence: CASSIEQSSYGYTF.

The chain links TRBV7-2 to TRBJ2-7; D not certain. V lost 3 bases, J lost 5 bases, and 11 bases lay in between. This CDR3 is built from 13 residues. Germline V CDR1 and CDR2: SGHTA, FQGNSA. CDR3 DNA sequence: TGTGCCAGCAGCTTCAACCCCCGGGACGAGCAGTACTTC. The encoded protein is CASSFNPRDEQYF.

The chain uses TRBV7-9 and TRBJ2-7; 7 positions agree with TRBD2. The ends lost 1 base at V and 7 bases at J; junction bases unmatched: 13. Germline assignment: CDR1 SEHNR and CDR2 FQNEAQ (reference sequence). CDR3 size: 16 residues. The CDR3, as DNA: TGTGCCAGCAGCTTAGTAGCGGGCCCTCTTTTTGGGGAGCAGTACTTC. Protein sequence: CASSLVAGPLFGEQYF.

This clone was seen just once. This chain joins TRBV18 and TRBJ1-3; possibly TRBD1 for D (5 bases). This CDR3 has 16 amino acids. Trimming shortened V by 3 bases and J by 4 bases, and 16 bases separated the two germline ends. Germline CDR1 KGHSH, CDR2 LQKENI. CDR3 protein: CASSPVRQGIGNTIYF. CDR3 sequence (DNA): TGTGCCAGCTCACCGGTCCGTCAGGGCATCGGAAACACCATATATTTT.

The genes are TRBV7-2 and TRBJ2-4; the D gene is possibly TRBD2 (6 bases). Germline CDR1 is SGHTA and CDR2 is FQGNSA. This CDR3 has 19 amino acids. Trimming cost V 2 bases and J 3 bases, with 23 bases left between them. CDR3 sequence (DNA): TGTGCCAGCAGCTTAACGTCGGCGGGGAGCGGGCAATACAAAAACATTCAGTACTTC. The encoded protein is CASSLTSAGSGQYKNIQYF.

The rearrangement links TRBV19 to TRBJ2-3; 11 positions agree with TRBD1. The CDR3 runs 14 residues. Germline CDR1 reads LNHDA; CDR2 reads SQIVND (reference sequence). V shed 10 bases and J 5 bases; nucleotides not matched to a gene: 8. Written as DNA, the CDR3 is TGTGCCACCCTGGACAGGGGGCAAGGAGATACGCAGTATTTT. Protein sequence: CATLDRGQGDTQYF. The whole variable domain, filled in from reference TRBV19 and TRBJ2-3, reads DGGITQSPKYLFRKEGQNVTLSCEQNLNHDAMYWYRQDPGQGLRLIYYSQIVNDFQKGDIAEGYSVSREKKESFPLTVTSAQKNPTAFYLCATLDRGQGDTQYFGPGTRLTVL.

This chain links TRBV5-1 with TRBJ2-7; TRBD1 matches 10 bases. The trim removed 6 bases at V and 6 bases at J, leaving 12 bases unmatched. The germline gives CDR1 SGHRS, CDR2 YFSETQ. The CDR3 spans 15 residues. The CDR3 protein is CASTQRGQGGGEQYF. CDR3 nucleotide sequence: TGCGCCAGCACCCAGCGCGGACAGGGGGGAGGCGAGCAGTACTTC.

The V and J genes are TRBV7-7 and TRBJ2-1; 8 nucleotides align to TRBD1. CDR3 length: 15 residues. Germline values: CDR1 SSHAT, CDR2 FNYEAQ (reference sequence). Unmatched junction bases numbered 10, after V lost 5 bases and J lost 7 bases. The CDR3 sequence: CASSLGQALVNEQFF. In nucleotides, the CDR3 is TGTGCCAGCAGCCTGGGACAGGCGCTTGTAAATGAGCAGTTCTTC.

The chain has TRBV30 and TRBJ1-1; TRBD1 matches 8 bases. The V gene's germline CDR1 is GTSNPN and CDR2 SVGIG (reference sequence). There are 13 residues in the CDR3. With V trimmed by 4 bases and J by 11 bases, 12 bases remained unmatched. The CDR3 sequence: CAWNGQGHLVAFF. In nucleotides, the CDR3 is TGTGCCTGGAATGGACAGGGCCATTTAGTCGCTTTCTTT.

This chain links TRBV9 with TRBJ2-3; 10 nucleotides line up with TRBD2. Per the germline V gene, CDR1 is SGDLS and CDR2 is YYNGEE. V shed 3 bases and J 3 bases; nucleotides not matched to a gene: 13. The CDR3 is 18 residues long. In DNA, the CDR3 is TGTGCCAGCAGCGACGACCTAGAGCGGGAGGGCCTGACAGATACGCAGTATTTT. Translation: CASSDDLEREGLTDTQYF.

The chain links TRBV5-6 to TRBJ2-4; 14 bases fit TRBD2. V lost 4 bases to trimming and J lost 2 bases; unmatched junction nucleotides: 8. From germline, CDR1 is SGHDT and CDR2 YYEEEE. The CDR3 runs to 18 residues. CDR3 region: CASSAGLAGGLSKNIQYF. CDR3 nucleotides: TGTGCCAGCAGCGCCGGACTAGCGGGGGGATTGTCCAAAAACATTCAGTACTTC.

V and J are TRBV12-3 or TRBV12-4 and TRBJ2-2, with unresolved D. The CDR3 loop spans 13 amino acids. V was clipped by 7 bases and J by 7 bases, with 13 bases between them. CDR3 region: CASMRGLGGELFF. The CDR3 coding sequence is TGTGCCAGCATGCGAGGTTTAGGCGGGGAGCTGTTTTTT.

The CDR3 DNA follows: TGTGCCAGCAAATCACTAGCGGTCCCAGATACGCAGTATTTT. Translating it yields CASKSLAVPDTQYF. V gene TRBV27 combines with J gene TRBJ2-3, with TRBD2 matching 8 bases. Germline values: CDR1 MNHEY, CDR2 SMNVEV (reference sequence). CDR3 length: 14 residues. V was clipped by 7 bases and J by 4 bases; unmatched bases: 7.

This clone was seen once. This rearrangement joins TRBV10-1 to TRBJ2-1; a possible D gene is TRBD1 (6 bases). V gave up 8 bases and J gave up 4 bases, with 9 bases separating them. The CDR3 has 12 residues. Germline loops: CDR1 WNHNN, CDR2 SYGVQD (reference sequence). CDR3 protein: CASGTSYNEQFF. The CDR3 DNA reads as TGCGCCAGCGGGACATCTTACAATGAGCAGTTCTTC.

The V and J genes are TRBV5-4 and TRBJ2-5, with TRBD1 as a possible D gene (5 bases). This CDR3 has 13 amino acids. Trimming removed 6 bases at V and 2 bases at J, with 11 bases between. Germline V gene lookup returns CDR1 SGHNT and CDR2 YYREEE (reference sequence). CDR3 sequence (DNA): TGTGCCAGCACCTCGGACACTCAAGAGACCCAGTACTTC. It specifies CASTSDTQETQYF. Drawing the rest from reference TRBV5-4 and TRBJ2-5, the complete variable domain is ETGVTQSPTHLIKTRGQQVTLRCSSQSGHNTVSWYQQALGQGPQFIFQYYREEENGRGNFPPRFSGLQFPNYSSELNVNALELDDSALYLCASTSDTQETQYFGPGTRLLVL.

This sequence joins TRBV19 and TRBJ1-3; D gene ambiguous. V was shortened by 4 bases and J by 1 base, with 11 bases between the two germline ends. CDR1 and CDR2 from the germline V gene are LNHDA and SQIVND (reference sequence). The CDR3 runs to 15 residues. CDR3 sequence (DNA): TGTGCCAGTAGTAAGGGAGGCCGTTCTGGAAACACCATATATTTT. This codes for CASSKGGRSGNTIYF.

The V call is TRBV5-4, the J call TRBJ1-1; 7 positions match TRBD1. This CDR3 has 14 amino acids. The V gene's germline CDR1 is SGHNT and CDR2 YYREEE (reference sequence). The V segment lost 4 bases and the J segment 0 bases; nucleotides outside the gene matches: 3. DNA of the CDR3: TGTGCCAGCAGCGGGGGACAGCTGAACACTGAAGCTTTCTTT. Its protein product is CASSGGQLNTEAFF.

The V and J genes are TRBV3-1 (or the pseudogene TRBV3-2) and TRBJ1-2, with D perhaps matching TRBD1 (6 bases). The V gene lost 0 bases and the J gene lost 6 bases, with 23 bases spanning the gap. Germline CDR1 is LGHDT and CDR2 is YNNKEL (reference sequence). The CDR3 totals 18 residues. The CDR3 loop is CASSQDPIWGGAFDGYTF. The CDR3 region has the DNA TGTGCCAGCAGCCAAGATCCGATCTGGGGGGGCGCGTTTGATGGCTACACCTTC.

The chain combines TRBV15 with TRBJ2-3; D is unresolved. V was trimmed by 3 bases and J by 1 base, leaving 8 bases between them. Looked up from germline, CDR1 is LNHNV and CDR2 is YYDKDF (reference sequence). This CDR3 has 14 amino acids. CDR3 residues: CATSSRSGTDTQYF. The CDR3 bases are TGTGCCACCAGCAGCAGGTCAGGCACAGATACGCAGTATTTT.

This clone came up a few times. The V gene is TRBV6-1, the J gene TRBJ1-5; no definite D call. The ends were cut back, 1 base at V and 3 bases at J, with 7 bases in the middle. This CDR3 is built from 14 residues. Germline V gene sequence: CDR1 MNHNS, CDR2 SASEGT. The CDR3, as DNA: TGTGCCAGCAGTGAAGGGCCTTTCAATCAGCCCCAGCATTTT. Its protein product is CASSEGPFNQPQHF.